The 22 T cell receptor beta chains below were found in one sample sequenced in a study of post-analysis software for immune sequencing data. Study-wide results and caveats: TRBV5-6, TRBV5-1 and TRBV20-1 were among 4 or 5 TRBV segments more frequent in patients than controls.

Unique molecular identifiers were built into the TCR beta cDNA libraries. TCRdb re-called the PCR reads with MiXCR, one entry per CDR3 protein. This sample carries roughly 540,000 distinct CDR3 sequences, around 31% of them seen once, and the ten largest clones take approximately 6%. Antigens of these TCRs are unknown. Sample: blood. The receptors stem from a girl aged 2-17 years with multiple sclerosis.

This clonotype was counted between two and nine times. The chain couples TRBV5-6 to TRBJ1-1, with TRBD1 as a possible D gene (5 bases). The CDR3 totals 16 residues. In germline, CDR1 is SGHDT, CDR2 YYEEEE. V was pared by 2 bases and J by 0 bases, with 14 bases between. CDR3 sequence (DNA): TGTGCCAGCAGCTTCGACAGAAAACAAATGAACACTGAAGCTTTCTTT. It is translated as CASSFDRKQMNTEAFF.

This sequence joins TRBV3-1 and TRBJ1-6; 9 bases fit TRBD1. This CDR3 is 17 amino acids long. V lost 4 bases and J lost 6; bases outside the gene matches: 10. Germline V gene lookup returns CDR1 LGHDT and CDR2 YNNKEL (reference sequence). The CDR3 region has the DNA TGTGCCAGCAGCCCGGGACAGGGTATTAGGGTTAATTCACCCCTCCACTTT. Translated, it gives CASSPGQGIRVNSPLHF.

This clonotype has a handful of counts. This chain joins TRBV15 and TRBJ2-1, with TRBD1 matching over 11 bases. Per the germline V gene, CDR1 is LNHNV and CDR2 is YYDKDF (reference sequence). The CDR3 is made up of 16 amino acids. Unmatched junction bases numbered 7, after V lost 1 base and J lost 8 bases. CDR3 in amino acids: CATSRGGTGGRHEQFF. The CDR3 DNA reads TGTGCCACCAGCAGAGGTGGGACAGGGGGGAGGCATGAGCAGTTCTTC.

The chain links TRBV5-6 to TRBJ2-7; 8 bases are a match to TRBD1. V shed 1 base, J shed 5 bases, and the junction held 2 bases outside the gene matches. The CDR3 is 13 residues long. Per the germline V gene, CDR1 is SGHDT and CDR2 is YYEEEE. CDR3 in amino acids: CASSLRTGNEQYF. CDR3 nucleotides: TGTGCCAGCAGCTTGCGGACAGGGAACGAGCAGTACTTC.

This clonotype was observed a handful of times. J is TRBJ2-2 and V is TRBV25-1; 7 nucleotides agree with TRBD2. The CDR3 extends over 14 amino acids. CDR1 is MGHDK and CDR2 is SYGVNS in the germline V gene. The junction had 2 bases not matched to a gene; V was cut back by 4 bases and J by 3 bases. The CDR3 DNA is TGTGCCAGCAGTGTGGGACTACACACCGGGGAGCTGTTTTTT. Amino acid sequence: CASSVGLHTGELFF.

V and J are TRBV29-1 and TRBJ2-1, with TRBD2 identical over 14 bases. The CDR3 runs 16 residues. Trimming cost V 5 bases and J 9 bases; bases outside gene matches: 12. Germline V gives CDR1 SQVTM, CDR2 ANQGSEA. Here the CDR3 reads CSVRGPTSGRASEQFF. CDR3 sequence (DNA): TGCAGCGTTCGCGGCCCGACTAGCGGGAGGGCAAGTGAGCAGTTCTTC.

About this clonotype: A much larger clone is a single base away; this may be a read error. The V gene is TRBV6-4, the J gene TRBJ2-6; maybe TRBD1 (5 bases). The CDR3 runs 15 residues. CDR1 is MRHNA and CDR2 is SNTAGT in the germline V gene. The CDR3 spells CASSDIGSGANVPTF. As DNA, the CDR3 is TGTGCCAGCAGTGATATTGGCTCTGGGGCCAACGTCCCGACTTTC.

In this sample, this clonotype turned up a few times. The chain carries TRBV3-1 and TRBJ1-2; 7 bases fit TRBD1. CDR1 and CDR2 from the germline V gene are LGHDT and YNNKEL (reference sequence). The CDR3 length is 17 residues. Losses at the gene ends were 4 bases for V and 4 bases for J; bases not matched to a gene: 15. The DNA of the CDR3 is TGTGCCAGCAGCCCAGGACAGGAGAAGGTTCGGGGCTATGGCTACACCTTC. It is translated as CASSPGQEKVRGYGYTF.

This clonotype was counted between two and nine times. The V call is TRBV5-1, the J call TRBJ1-2; no firm D call. The V end was cut by 0 bases, the J end by 8 bases, with 11 bases between. The germline V gene has CDR1 SGHRS and CDR2 YFSETQ. The CDR3 runs 13 residues. CDR3 sequence: CASSLASLGGYTF. CDR3 DNA sequence: TGCGCCAGCAGCTTGGCCAGTCTGGGGGGCTACACCTTC.

This clonotype was seen a handful of times. The V gene is TRBV5-5, the J gene TRBJ1-2; tentatively, D is TRBD1 (5 bases). The length of the CDR3 is 14 residues. V was pared by 4 bases and J by 4 bases, with 14 bases between. Germline assignment: CDR1 SGHKS and CDR2 YYEKEE (reference sequence). The CDR3 loop is CASSPGGLGYGYTF. As DNA, the CDR3 is TGTGCCAGCAGCCCTGGGGGATTAGGCTATGGCTACACCTTC. Based on the CDR3 plus reference TRBV5-5 and TRBJ1-2, the full variable domain is DAGVTQSPTHLIKTRGQQVTLRCSPISGHKSVSWYQQVLGQGPQFIFQYYEKEERGRGNFPDRFSARQFPNYSSELNVNALLLGDSALYLCASSPGGLGYGYTFGSGTRLTVV.

The chain is built from TRBV6-5 and TRBJ1-1; no firm D call. The CDR3 runs to 12 residues. CDR1 and CDR2 from the germline V gene are MNHEY and SVGAGI. V was cut by 0 bases and J by 7 bases, with 6 bases left in between. CDR3 in DNA: TGTGCCAGCAGTTACTCGGGTGGTGAAGCTTTCTTT. It specifies CASSYSGGEAFF.

This chain links TRBV5-6 with TRBJ2-5, with 12 bases fitting TRBD2. The germline CDR1 and CDR2 sequences are SGHDT and YYEEEE. V lost 0 bases, J lost 4 bases, and 7 bases stayed unmatched. The length of the CDR3 is 17 residues. CDR3 in amino acids: CASSLALAGGERETQYF. CDR3 in DNA: TGTGCCAGCAGCTTGGCCCTAGCGGGGGGGGAGCGAGAGACCCAGTACTTC. Looking up the rest from reference TRBV5-6 and TRBJ2-5 gives the full variable domain: DAGVTQSPTHLIKTRGQQVTLRCSPKSGHDTVSWYQQALGQGPQFIFQYYEEEERQRGNFPDRFSGHQFPNYSSELNVNALLLGDSALYLCASSLALAGGERETQYFGPGTRLLVL.

The chain is built from TRBV5-5 and TRBJ2-5; D may be TRBD1 (5 bases). Germline V lookup: CDR1 SGHKS, CDR2 YYEKEE (reference sequence). The CDR3 loop spans 15 amino acids. V gave up 4 bases and J gave up 2 bases, with 15 bases separating them. The CDR3 region is CASSLLGHLQETQYF. CDR3 bases: TGTGCCAGCAGCCTGCTCGGACACCTGCAAGAGACCCAGTACTTC.

This clonotype was detected only a few times. V and J are TRBV2 and TRBJ2-1, with 7 bases aligning to TRBD2. J gave up 6 bases and V 6 bases, and 14 bases lay outside the gene matches. Germline-derived CDR1 and CDR2 are SNHLY and FYNNEI. This CDR3 has 16 residues. The chain's CDR3 is CASRKSLADRLNEQFF. The CDR3 DNA reads TGTGCCAGCAGGAAGAGCCTAGCGGACCGCCTCAATGAGCAGTTCTTC.

The genes are TRBV12-3 or TRBV12-4 and TRBJ1-2; D ambiguous. The CDR3 runs 16 residues. V lost 6 bases and J 0 bases, leaving 17 bases between the germline ends. CDR3 sequence reads: CASSLGQPPANYGYTF. CDR3 nucleotides: TGTGCCAGCAGCCTCGGGCAGCCCCCTGCTAACTATGGCTACACCTTC.

In this sample, this clonotype turned up a few times. J is TRBJ1-4 and V is TRBV6-5; 8 bases agree with TRBD1. Trimming at V came to 2 bases and at J to 6 bases, leaving 5 bases not matched to a gene. The germline CDR1 and CDR2 sequences are MNHEY and SVGAGI. The CDR3 is 15 residues long. The DNA for the CDR3 is TGTGCCAGCAGTTACGGACAGGGCGTTGATGAAAAACTGTTTTTT. Protein: CASSYGQGVDEKLFF.

The chain uses TRBV9 and TRBJ1-1; no clear D. Trimming removed 4 bases at V and 1 base at J, with 11 bases between. The CDR3 has 14 amino acids. The germline gives CDR1 SGDLS, CDR2 YYNGEE. The CDR3 here is CASSLIPGNTEAFF. The CDR3 coding sequence is TGTGCCAGCAGCTTAATTCCAGGGAACACTGAAGCTTTCTTT. The full variable domain, with the rest looked up from reference TRBV9 and TRBJ1-1, is DSGVTQTPKHLITATGQRVTLRCSPRSGDLSVYWYQQSLDQGLQFLIQYYNGEERAKGNILERFSAQQFPDLHSELNLSSLELGDSALYFCASSLIPGNTEAFFGQGTRLTVV.

This clonotype was seen only a few times. This chain connects TRBV29-1 to TRBJ1-1; D unclear. CDR3 length equals 12 residues. Trimming left V 5 bases short and J 2 bases short, with 9 bases between. Germline V gene data show CDR1 as SQVTM and CDR2 as ANQGSEA. CDR3 amino acids: CSVFQSNTEAFF. The CDR3 nucleotides are TGCAGCGTTTTCCAGAGTAACACTGAAGCTTTCTTT. Full variable domain (remainder filled in from reference TRBV29-1 and TRBJ1-1): SAVISQKPSRDICQRGTSLTIQCQVDSQVTMMFWYRQQPGQSLTLIATANQGSEATYESGFVIDKFPISRPNLTFSTLTVSNMSPEDSSIYLCSVFQSNTEAFFGQGTRLTVV.

The chain carries TRBV6-2 or TRBV6-3 and TRBJ1-2; tentatively, D is TRBD1 (6 bases). The V and J ends lost 5 bases and 5 bases respectively, with 9 bases between them. This CDR3 has 12 residues. Germline V gene data show CDR1 as MNHEY and CDR2 as SVGEGT. For the CDR3, the DNA is TGTGCCAGCAGTCGGACAGAGTATGGCTACACCTTC. This codes for CASSRTEYGYTF.

This clonotype has a handful of counts. The J gene is TRBJ1-1, the V gene TRBV5-1, with D tentatively TRBD1 (6 bases). Trimming cost V 2 bases and J 6 bases, with 17 bases left between them. The CDR3 is 15 residues long. The germline CDR1 and CDR2 sequences are SGHRS and YFSETQ. The CDR3 DNA reads TGCGCCAGCAGCTTTGGAGGGGGTCGGGGAGCTGAAGCTTTCTTT. Its translation: CASSFGGGRGAEAFF.

CDR3: CSARKVHGYTF. In nucleotides, the CDR3 is TGCAGTGCTAGAAAGGTGCATGGCTACACCTTC. The rearrangement links TRBV20-1 to TRBJ1-2; D gene ambiguous. This CDR3 region has 11 residues. The V gene's germline CDR1 is DFQATT and CDR2 SNEGSKA (reference sequence). Trimming removed 2 bases at V and 6 bases at J, with 7 bases between.

The chain has TRBV21-1 and TRBJ1-5. TRBV21-1 counts as a pseudogene. The CDR3 is 14 residues long. In DNA form, the CDR3 reads TGTGCCAGCACGCGGGGTAATCCCAATCAGCCCCAGCATTTT. This gives the protein CASTRGNPNQPQHF.